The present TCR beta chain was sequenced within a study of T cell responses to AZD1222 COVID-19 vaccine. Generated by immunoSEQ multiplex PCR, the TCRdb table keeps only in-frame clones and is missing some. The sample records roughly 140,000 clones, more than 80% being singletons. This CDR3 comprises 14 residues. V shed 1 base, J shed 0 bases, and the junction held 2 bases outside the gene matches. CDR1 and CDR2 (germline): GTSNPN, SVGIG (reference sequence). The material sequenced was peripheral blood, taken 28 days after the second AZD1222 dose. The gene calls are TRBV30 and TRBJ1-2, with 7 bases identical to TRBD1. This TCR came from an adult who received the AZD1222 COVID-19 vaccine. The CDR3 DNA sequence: TGTGCCTGGAGTGGAACAGGGGCTAACTATGGCTACACCTTC. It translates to CAWSGTGANYGYTF.